The 27 T cell receptor beta chains below were found in one sample sequenced in a study of tumor-infiltrating lymphocytes in primary liver carcinoma. The study extracted blood RNA from unsorted whole blood and also extracted germline DNA. Synthesis of TCR beta cDNA was carried out from 500 ng total RNA with a constant-region primer. For TCR beta, libraries were produced by three nested multiplex PCR rounds using slightly modified ARM-PCR. The two initial PCR rounds, nine to eleven cycles each, used TRBV1-TRBV30 forward and C-beta reverse primers. One entry per CDR3 protein, called by TCRdb with MiXCR from the multiplex PCR reads. The table lists 330,000 or so distinct CDR3 sequences, about two thirds of them singletons. Sequencing was carried out using peripheral blood. These receptors were collected from a middle-aged man with primary liver carcinoma and hepatitis B virus infection.

This clonotype was found once. The J gene is TRBJ2-3, the V gene TRBV7-9; weak D call: TRBD1 (5 bases). Germline values: CDR1 SEHNR, CDR2 FQNEAQ (reference sequence). V was cut by 5 bases and J by 4 bases, with 19 bases left in between. The CDR3 is 16 amino acids. CDR3 bases: TGTGCCAGCAGCGATCCCCAGGGTCAGAAGTCAGATACGCAGTATTTT. Residues: CASSDPQGQKSDTQYF.

This clonotype was recorded a few times. This may arise from a read error, as a much more abundant clone is one base away. The chain couples TRBV4-1 to TRBJ2-7, with D maybe TRBD2 (5 bases). V was trimmed by 8 bases and J by 0 bases, leaving 5 bases between them. The CDR3 spans 11 residues. The germline V gene has CDR1 MGHRA and CDR2 YSYEKL. This CDR3 reads CASGGSYEQYF. CDR3 nucleotides: TGCGCCAGCGGAGGCTCCTACGAGCAGTACTTC.

About this clonotype: One end of the junction fails to match germline, which may point to a read error. The chain links TRBV6-1 to TRBJ2-4; 7 bases align to TRBD2. The CDR3 length is 17 residues. CDR1 MNHNS and CDR2 SASEGT come from the germline V gene. CDR3 amino acids: CASGATLREVTKNTQYF. CDR3 bases: TGTGCCAGCGGGGCTACCCTCCGGGAGGTGACCAAAAACACTCAGTACTTC.

About this clonotype itself: Given the absence of the conserved phenylalanine or tryptophan at the CDR3 end, a read error is likely. The chain links TRBV11-2 to TRBJ2-1, with 11 bases identical to TRBD2. Germline values: CDR1 SGHAT, CDR2 FQNNGV. The CDR3 is 15 residues long. The CDR3 sequence: CAGSVTSGSQGEQFL. In DNA form, the CDR3 reads TGTGCCGGCAGCGTAACTAGCGGGAGTCAGGGTGAGCAGTTCCTC.

V is TRBV15 and J is TRBJ2-5; D assignment may be TRBD1 or TRBD2 (5 bases each). CDR3 length: 14 amino acids. CDR1 LNHNV and CDR2 YYDKDF come from the germline V gene (reference sequence). V was trimmed by 7 bases and J by 3 bases, leaving 15 bases between them. The CDR3 region has the DNA TGTGCCACCAACCCGGGACGGCCAGAAGAGACCCAGTACTTC. Its protein product is CATNPGRPEETQYF.

The chain is built from TRBV10-3 and TRBJ2-7, with D possibly being TRBD1 (6 bases). The CDR3 has 13 amino acids. CDR1 is ENHRY and CDR2 is SYGVKD in the germline V gene. Trimming shortened V by 3 bases and J by 5 bases, and 11 bases separated the two germline ends. The CDR3 spells CAISERGHNEQYF. As DNA, the CDR3 is TGTGCCATCAGTGAAAGGGGACATAACGAGCAGTACTTC.

This clonotype came up once. A single base separates this from a much larger clone, so it may be a read error. The rearrangement joins TRBV12-3 or TRBV12-4 to TRBJ2-7; 8 bases are shared with TRBD2. Losses at the gene ends were 10 bases for V and 0 bases for J; bases not matched to a gene: 8. This CDR3 is 14 amino acids long. In DNA form, the CDR3 reads TGTGCCAACAGGAGAGCGGGAGTCTCCTACGAGCAGTACTTC. It yields the protein CANRRAGVSYEQYF.

With respect to this clonotype: A junction boundary mismatches the germline segment, possibly from a read error. The chain couples TRBV5-6 to TRBJ2-3; D is perhaps TRBD1 (6 bases). Germline V gene lookup returns CDR1 SGHDT and CDR2 YYEEEE. This CDR3 has 15 amino acids. The CDR3 DNA is TGTGCCGGCAGCACGGGACAAAGAACGTCAGATACGCAGTATTTT. Its protein is CAGSTGQRTSDTQYF.

With respect to this clonotype: This could be a read error, since a much larger clone is one nucleotide away. V gene TRBV6-5 combines with J gene TRBJ2-1; 7 nucleotides agree with TRBD2. The germline V gene encodes CDR1 MNHEY and CDR2 SVGAGI. The CDR3 is 15 amino acids. The CDR3 protein is CASGYSPSGYNEQFF. CDR3 DNA sequence: TGTGCCAGCGGTTACTCGCCTAGCGGTTACAATGAGCAGTTCTTC.

The rearrangement uses TRBV12-3 or TRBV12-4 and TRBJ1-1; D might be TRBD1 (6 bases). V gave up 4 bases and J gave up 3 bases, with 12 bases separating them. This CDR3 has 14 residues. This CDR3 is CASSSQGSYTEAFF. The CDR3 region has the DNA TGTGCCAGCAGTTCTCAGGGGTCCTACACTGAAGCTTTCTTT.

Concerning this clonotype itself: A much larger clone differs by one base, so this may be a read error. The chain uses TRBV29-1 and TRBJ2-1; D gene unclear. The CDR3 is 12 residues long. Germline CDR1 is SQVTM and CDR2 is ANQGSEA. The CDR3 here is CSVDTATNEQSF. The CDR3, as DNA: TGCAGCGTAGATACAGCTACCAATGAGCAGTCCTTC.

This clonotype was seen a single time. The genes are TRBV5-1 and TRBJ2-7; D possibly uses TRBD1 or TRBD2 (5 bases each). This CDR3 comprises 14 residues. The V gene lost 6 bases and the J gene lost 6 bases, with 19 bases spanning the gap. Germline V lookup: CDR1 SGHRS, CDR2 YFSETQ. This CDR3 reads CASIKTEGSREQYF. For the CDR3, the DNA is TGCGCCAGCATCAAGACAGAGGGTAGCCGCGAGCAGTACTTC.

This clonotype was seen once. Mismatch with germline at one junction end may stem from a read error. The rearrangement joins TRBV11-2 to TRBJ2-7; no firm D call. This CDR3 is 13 amino acids long. Germline V gene data show CDR1 as SGHAT and CDR2 as FQNNGV. In nucleotides, the CDR3 is TGTGCCAGCAGCCGAACACAGTCCCACGAACAGTACTTC. It specifies CASSRTQSHEQYF.

In its sample, this clonotype was seen many times. The V and J genes are TRBV29-1 and TRBJ2-4, with 8 bases lining up with TRBD1. Germline lookup yields CDR1 SQVTM and CDR2 ANQGSEA. J lost 5 bases, V lost 3 bases, and 6 bases had no gene match. The CDR3 runs to 14 residues. The CDR3 nucleotides read TGCAGCGTTGATCAACAGGGGGAACAAAACATTCAGTACTTC. It is translated as CSVDQQGEQNIQYF.

As for this clonotype: With a much larger clone just one base away, this may be a read error. V is TRBV6-1 and J is TRBJ2-7; a weak D match, TRBD2 (6 bases). CDR3 length: 17 residues. CDR1 is MNHNS, CDR2 SASEGT, per germline. The CDR3 coding sequence is TGTGCCAGCAGTGCCGGCAGGGTGGCGGGAATTTCCTACGATCAGTACTTC. Translated, it gives CASSAGRVAGISYDQYF.

The rearrangement uses TRBV11-2 and TRBJ1-6; D ambiguous. CDR3 length: 13 residues. V was cut by 7 bases and J by 14 bases, with 18 bases left in between. Germline V gives CDR1 SGHAT, CDR2 FQNNGV. The CDR3 region is CASNRQTTESLHF. CDR3 coding DNA: TGTGCCAGCAACCGGCAGACAACAGAGTCCCTCCACTTT.

This clonotype has at least ten counts. The chain links TRBV10-3 to TRBJ2-3; D uncertain. CDR1 is ENHRY, CDR2 SYGVKD, per germline. Between the trimmed V and J ends, which lost 10 bases and 0 bases, there was a span of 8 bases. This CDR3 is built from 12 residues. The CDR3 coding sequence is TGTGCCACCGGTGACAGCACAGATACGCAGTATTTT. It is translated as CATGDSTDTQYF.

This clonotype was picked up a small number of times. The junction and the germline gene differ at one end; a read error may be behind it. The V call is TRBV6-2 or TRBV6-3, the J call TRBJ2-5, with D unclear. The CDR3 is made up of 12 amino acids. Germline CDR1 is MNHEY and CDR2 is SVGEGT. The DNA of the CDR3 is TGTACCAGCAGTCCGTACCAAGAGACCCAGTACTTC. Translation: CTSSPYQETQYF.

This clonotype was picked up many times. The chain joins TRBV6-6 to TRBJ2-7; possibly TRBD1 for D (6 bases). Germline-derived CDR1 and CDR2 are MNHNY and SVGAGI (reference sequence). The CDR3 has 16 amino acids. Trimming removed 3 bases from V and 3 bases from J, with 18 bases in between. CDR3 in DNA: TGTGCCAGCAGTTATCTTCAGGGGAGTACTAGCTACGAGCAGTACTTC. Protein product: CASSYLQGSTSYEQYF.

This rearrangement joins TRBV11-2 to TRBJ2-3; 9 bases map to TRBD2. Germline CDR1 and CDR2: SGHAT and FQNNGV. J lost 8 bases, V lost 7 bases, and 19 bases had no gene match. The CDR3 sequence is 17 residues long. The CDR3 sequence: CASTRRPSGMDGGTQYF. The CDR3 DNA reads TGTGCCAGCACCCGGAGGCCTAGCGGGATGGATGGAGGTACGCAGTATTTT.

In this sample, this clonotype turned up a few times. The chain combines TRBV30 with TRBJ2-7, with 7 bases that match TRBD2. Germline V gene data show CDR1 as GTSNPN and CDR2 as SVGIG (reference sequence). The length of the CDR3 is 14 residues. V trimming: 2 bases; J trimming: 2 bases; junction bases outside the gene matches: 6. For the CDR3, the DNA is TGTGCCTGGAGTCCCGCTAGCGGCCCCTACGAGCAGTACTTC. This codes for CAWSPASGPYEQYF.

In the case of this clonotype: A much larger clone lies one base from this, so it may be a read error. The DNA of the CDR3 is TGCACCAGCAGCCAGGTCGGGCGGCCTAATGAAAAACTGTTTTTT. This translates into CTSSQVGRPNEKLFF. The chain couples TRBV4-1 to TRBJ1-4; D call uncertain. Germline-derived CDR1 and CDR2 are MGHRA and YSYEKL. The CDR3 sequence is 15 residues long.

This chain links TRBV28 with TRBJ2-7; the D call may be TRBD1 or TRBD2 (5 bases each). V was pared by 8 bases and J by 3 bases, with 20 bases between. Per germline, CDR1 MDHEN and CDR2 SYDVKM. This CDR3 region has 15 residues. CDR3 loop: CASGPGDGGRYEQYF. CDR3 sequence (DNA): TGTGCCAGCGGTCCCGGTGATGGGGGACGCTACGAGCAGTACTTC.

The V call is TRBV5-6, the J call TRBJ2-7, with D possibly matching TRBD2 (5 bases). Germline lookup yields CDR1 SGHDT and CDR2 YYEEEE. V was shortened by 3 bases and J by 5 bases, with 12 bases between the two germline ends. The CDR3 totals 13 residues. The CDR3 loop is CASSYYSGNEQYF. The CDR3 DNA sequence: TGTGCCAGCAGCTACTACTCGGGGAACGAGCAGTACTTC.

Points on this clonotype: This may be a read error, as it is one base from a much larger clone. The chain joins TRBV4-1 to TRBJ2-1, with D unclear. Germline lookup yields CDR1 MGHRA and CDR2 YSYEKL. This CDR3 spans 14 amino acids. Deletions cut 4 bases from V and 5 bases from J, with 12 bases between. In DNA form, the CDR3 reads TGCGCCAGCAGCCGAGAGGACGGTCACAATGAGCAGTTCTTC. This encodes CASSREDGHNEQFF.

This clonotype was picked up many times. This CDR3 reads CASSLRVGQQNEKLFF. The CDR3 region has the DNA TGCGCCAGCAGCCTTCGGGTGGGACAGCAGAATGAAAAACTGTTTTTT. The chain is built from TRBV4-1 and TRBJ1-4; 7 nucleotides line up with TRBD1. The CDR3 is made up of 16 amino acids. The germline V gene encodes CDR1 MGHRA and CDR2 YSYEKL. V shed 4 bases, J shed 5 bases, and the junction held 10 bases outside the gene matches.

This clonotype was seen many times. The J gene is TRBJ2-5, the V gene TRBV11-2, with D unresolved. There are 15 residues in the CDR3. The ends were cut back, 5 bases at V and 2 bases at J, with 15 bases in the middle. Germline CDR1 SGHAT, CDR2 FQNNGV. The CDR3 nucleotides are TGTGCCAGCAGCCCTGCTAGGGATCTACAAGAGACCCAGTACTTC. Amino acids: CASSPARDLQETQYF.